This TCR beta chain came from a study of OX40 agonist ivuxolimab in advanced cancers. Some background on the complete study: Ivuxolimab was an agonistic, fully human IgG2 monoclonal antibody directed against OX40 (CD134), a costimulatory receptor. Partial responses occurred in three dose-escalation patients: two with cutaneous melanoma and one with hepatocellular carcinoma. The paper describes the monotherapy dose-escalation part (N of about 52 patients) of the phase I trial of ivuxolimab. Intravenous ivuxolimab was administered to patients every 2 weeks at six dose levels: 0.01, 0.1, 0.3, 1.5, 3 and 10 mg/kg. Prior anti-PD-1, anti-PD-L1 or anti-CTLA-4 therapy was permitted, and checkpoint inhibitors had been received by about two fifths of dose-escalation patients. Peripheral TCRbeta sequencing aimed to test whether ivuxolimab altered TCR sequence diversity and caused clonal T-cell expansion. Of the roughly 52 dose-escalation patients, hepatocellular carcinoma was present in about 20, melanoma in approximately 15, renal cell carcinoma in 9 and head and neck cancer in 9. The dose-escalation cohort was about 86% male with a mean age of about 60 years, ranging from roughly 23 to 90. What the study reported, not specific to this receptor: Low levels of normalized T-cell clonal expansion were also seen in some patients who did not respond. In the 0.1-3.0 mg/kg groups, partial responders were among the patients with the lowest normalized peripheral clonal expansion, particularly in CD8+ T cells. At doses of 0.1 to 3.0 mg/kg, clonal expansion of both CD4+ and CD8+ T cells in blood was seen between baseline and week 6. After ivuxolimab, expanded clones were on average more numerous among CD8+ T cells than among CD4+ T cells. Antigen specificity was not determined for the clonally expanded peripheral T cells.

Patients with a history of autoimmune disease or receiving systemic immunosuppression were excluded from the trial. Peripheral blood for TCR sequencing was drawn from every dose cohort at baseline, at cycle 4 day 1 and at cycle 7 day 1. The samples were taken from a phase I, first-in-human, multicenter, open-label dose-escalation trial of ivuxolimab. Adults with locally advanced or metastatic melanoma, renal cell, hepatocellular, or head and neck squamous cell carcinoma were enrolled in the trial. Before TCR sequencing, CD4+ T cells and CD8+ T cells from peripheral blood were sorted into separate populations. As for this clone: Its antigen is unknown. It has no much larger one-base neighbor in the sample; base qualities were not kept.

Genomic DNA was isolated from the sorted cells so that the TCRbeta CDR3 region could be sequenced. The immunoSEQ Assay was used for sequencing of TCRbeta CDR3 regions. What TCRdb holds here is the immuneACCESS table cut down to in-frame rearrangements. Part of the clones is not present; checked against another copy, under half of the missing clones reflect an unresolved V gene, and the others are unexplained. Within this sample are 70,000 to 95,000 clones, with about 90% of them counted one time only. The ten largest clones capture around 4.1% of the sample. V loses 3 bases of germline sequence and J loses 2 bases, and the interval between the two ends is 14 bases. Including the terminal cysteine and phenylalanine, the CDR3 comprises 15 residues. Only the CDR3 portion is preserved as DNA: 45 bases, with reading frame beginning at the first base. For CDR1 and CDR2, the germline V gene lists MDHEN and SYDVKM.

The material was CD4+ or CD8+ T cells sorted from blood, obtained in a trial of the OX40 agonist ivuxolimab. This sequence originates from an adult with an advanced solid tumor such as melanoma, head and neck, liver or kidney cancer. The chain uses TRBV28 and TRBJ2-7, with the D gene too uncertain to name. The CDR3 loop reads CASSFAKSPPYEQYF. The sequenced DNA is TGTGCCAGCAGTTTTGCCAAGAGCCCACCCTACGAGCAGTACTTC.